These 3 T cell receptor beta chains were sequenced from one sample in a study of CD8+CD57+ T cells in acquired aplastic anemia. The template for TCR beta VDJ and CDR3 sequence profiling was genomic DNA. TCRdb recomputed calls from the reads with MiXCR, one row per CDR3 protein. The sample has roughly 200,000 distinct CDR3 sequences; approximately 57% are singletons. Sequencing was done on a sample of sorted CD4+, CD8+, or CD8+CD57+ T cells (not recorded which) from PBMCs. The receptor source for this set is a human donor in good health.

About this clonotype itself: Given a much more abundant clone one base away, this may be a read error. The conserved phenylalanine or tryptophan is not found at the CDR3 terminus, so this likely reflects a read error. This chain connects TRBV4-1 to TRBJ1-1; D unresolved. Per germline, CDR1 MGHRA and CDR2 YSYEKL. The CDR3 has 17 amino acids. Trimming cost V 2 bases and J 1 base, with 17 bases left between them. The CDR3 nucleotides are TGCGCCAGCAGCCAACAGGCCCCCCTAGGCCAGAACACTGAAGCTTTCCTT. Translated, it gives CASSQQAPLGQNTEAFL.

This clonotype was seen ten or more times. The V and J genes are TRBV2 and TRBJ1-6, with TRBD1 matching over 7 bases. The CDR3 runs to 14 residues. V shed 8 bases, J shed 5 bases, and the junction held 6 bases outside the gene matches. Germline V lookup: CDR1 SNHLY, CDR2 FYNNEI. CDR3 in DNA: TGTGCCAGCGTCCGGGACAGTCATAATTCACCCCTCCACTTT. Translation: CASVRDSHNSPLHF.

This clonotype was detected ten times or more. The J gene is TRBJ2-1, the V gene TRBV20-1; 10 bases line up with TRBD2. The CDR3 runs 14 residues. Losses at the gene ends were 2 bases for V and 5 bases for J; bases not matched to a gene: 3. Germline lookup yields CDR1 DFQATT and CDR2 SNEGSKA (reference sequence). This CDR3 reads CSARRTSGDNEQFF. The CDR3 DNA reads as TGCAGTGCTAGAAGGACTAGCGGTGACAATGAGCAGTTCTTC.